This TCR beta chain was sequenced in a study of blood T cell repertoires in COVID-19. The data were produced by immunoSEQ multiplex PCR, yet TCRdb's version contains in-frame clones alone and is incomplete. Seen here are tens of thousands of clones, approximately 90% observed once, and the top ten hold roughly 4.8%. This CDR3 contains 17 residues. Germline V gene data show CDR1 as SGHTA and CDR2 as FQGTGA. V lost 2 bases and J 8 bases, leaving 22 bases between the germline ends. Sample: peripheral blood. This sequence joins TRBV7-3 and TRBJ2-1, with D possibly being TRBD1 (6 bases). This clonotype was obtained from a human donor in a cohort sampled during active COVID-19. The CDR3 sequence: CASSLVEQGTPFYEQFF. The DNA of the CDR3 is TGTGCCAGCAGCTTAGTGGAACAGGGCACTCCTTTTTATGAGCAGTTCTTC.